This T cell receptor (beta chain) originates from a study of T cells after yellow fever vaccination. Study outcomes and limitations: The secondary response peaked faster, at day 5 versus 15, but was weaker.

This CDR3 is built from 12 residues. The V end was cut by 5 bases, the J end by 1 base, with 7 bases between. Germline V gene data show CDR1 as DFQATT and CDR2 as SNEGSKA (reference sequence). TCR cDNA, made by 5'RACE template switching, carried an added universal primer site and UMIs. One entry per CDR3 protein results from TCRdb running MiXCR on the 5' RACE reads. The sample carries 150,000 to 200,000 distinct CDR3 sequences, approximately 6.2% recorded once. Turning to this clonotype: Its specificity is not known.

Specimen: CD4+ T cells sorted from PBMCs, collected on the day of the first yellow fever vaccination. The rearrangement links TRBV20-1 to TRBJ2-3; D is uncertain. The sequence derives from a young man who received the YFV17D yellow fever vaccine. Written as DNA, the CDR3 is TGCAGTGCTCTTCGGGGCACAGATACGCAGTATTTT. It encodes CSALRGTDTQYF.